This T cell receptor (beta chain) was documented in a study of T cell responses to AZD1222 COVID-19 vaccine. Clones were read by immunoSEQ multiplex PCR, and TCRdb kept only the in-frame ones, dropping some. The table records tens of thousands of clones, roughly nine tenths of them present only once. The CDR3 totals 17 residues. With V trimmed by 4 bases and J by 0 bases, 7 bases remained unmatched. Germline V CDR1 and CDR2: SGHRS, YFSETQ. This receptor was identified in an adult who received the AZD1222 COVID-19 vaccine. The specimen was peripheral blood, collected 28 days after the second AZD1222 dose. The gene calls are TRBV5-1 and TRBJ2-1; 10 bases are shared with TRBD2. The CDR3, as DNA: TGCGCCAGCAGCCCGTCATCTAGCGGGAGCTCCTACAATGAGCAGTTCTTC. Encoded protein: CASSPSSSGSSYNEQFF.